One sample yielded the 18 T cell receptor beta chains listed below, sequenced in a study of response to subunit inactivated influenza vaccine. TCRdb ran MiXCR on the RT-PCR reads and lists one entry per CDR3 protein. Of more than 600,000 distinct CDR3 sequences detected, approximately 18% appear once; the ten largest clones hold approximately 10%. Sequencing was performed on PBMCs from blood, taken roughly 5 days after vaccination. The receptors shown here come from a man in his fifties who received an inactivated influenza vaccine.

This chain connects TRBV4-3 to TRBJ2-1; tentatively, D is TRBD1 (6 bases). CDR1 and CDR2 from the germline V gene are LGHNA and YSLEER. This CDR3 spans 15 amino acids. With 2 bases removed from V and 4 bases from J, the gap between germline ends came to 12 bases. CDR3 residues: CASSQSPGQYNEQFF. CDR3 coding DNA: TGCGCCAGCAGCCAATCTCCCGGACAGTACAATGAGCAGTTCTTC.

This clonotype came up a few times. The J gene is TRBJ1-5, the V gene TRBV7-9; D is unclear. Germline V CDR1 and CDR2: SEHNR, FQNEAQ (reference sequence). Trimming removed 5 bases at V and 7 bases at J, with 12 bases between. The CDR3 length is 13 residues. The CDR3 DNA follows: TGTGCCAGCAGCCAGGACCTTACGCAGCCCCAGCATTTT. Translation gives CASSQDLTQPQHF. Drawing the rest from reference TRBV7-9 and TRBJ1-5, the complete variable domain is DTGVSQNPRHKITKRGQNVTFRCDPISEHNRLYWYRQTLGQGPEFLTYFQNEAQLEKSRLLSDRFSAERPKGSFSTLEIQRTEQGDSAMYLCASSQDLTQPQHFGDGTRLSIL.

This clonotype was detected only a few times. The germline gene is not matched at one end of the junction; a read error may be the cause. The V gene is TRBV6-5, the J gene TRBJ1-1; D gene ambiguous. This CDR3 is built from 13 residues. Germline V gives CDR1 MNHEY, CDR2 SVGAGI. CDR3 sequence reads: CASSYGEATGPTF. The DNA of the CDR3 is TGTGCCAGCAGTTATGGGGAAGCCACGGGTCCGACATTT.

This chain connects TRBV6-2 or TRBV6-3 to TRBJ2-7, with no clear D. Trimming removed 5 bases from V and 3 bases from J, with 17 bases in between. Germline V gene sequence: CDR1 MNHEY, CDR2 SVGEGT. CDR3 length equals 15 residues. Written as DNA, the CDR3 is TGTGCCAGCAGTAGAATCGACAAGTTCGGCTACGAGCAGTACTTC. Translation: CASSRIDKFGYEQYF.

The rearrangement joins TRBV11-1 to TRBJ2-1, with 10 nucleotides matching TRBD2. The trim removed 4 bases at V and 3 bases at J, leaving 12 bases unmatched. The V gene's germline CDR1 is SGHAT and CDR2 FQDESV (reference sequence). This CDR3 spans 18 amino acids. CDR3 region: CASSYVSTAGGLYNEQFF. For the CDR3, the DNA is TGTGCCAGCAGCTACGTTAGTACAGCGGGGGGGCTCTACAATGAGCAGTTCTTC. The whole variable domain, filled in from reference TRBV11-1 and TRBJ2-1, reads EAEVAQSPRYKITEKSQAVAFWCDPISGHATLYWYRQILGQGPELLVQFQDESVVDDSQLPKDRFSAERLKGVDSTLKIQPAELGDSAMYLCASSYVSTAGGLYNEQFFGPGTRLTVL.

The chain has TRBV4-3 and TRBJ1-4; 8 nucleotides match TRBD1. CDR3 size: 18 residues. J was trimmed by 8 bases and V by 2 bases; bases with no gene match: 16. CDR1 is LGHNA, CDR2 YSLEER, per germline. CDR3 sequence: CASSQPIDRGERNEKLFF. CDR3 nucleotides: TGCGCCAGCAGCCAACCCATCGACAGGGGCGAGAGGAACGAAAAACTGTTTTTT.

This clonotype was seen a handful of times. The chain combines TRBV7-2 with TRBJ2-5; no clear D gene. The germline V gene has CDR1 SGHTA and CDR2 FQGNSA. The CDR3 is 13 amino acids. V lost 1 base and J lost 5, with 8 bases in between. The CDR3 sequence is CASSLEAAETQYF. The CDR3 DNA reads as TGTGCCAGCAGCTTAGAGGCCGCGGAGACCCAGTACTTC.

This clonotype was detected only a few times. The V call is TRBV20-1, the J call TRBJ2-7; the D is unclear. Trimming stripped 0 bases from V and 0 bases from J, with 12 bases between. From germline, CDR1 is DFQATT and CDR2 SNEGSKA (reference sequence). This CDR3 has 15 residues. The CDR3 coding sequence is TGCAGTGCTAGAGACTTGAGCAGAAACTCCTACGAGCAGTACTTC. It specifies CSARDLSRNSYEQYF.

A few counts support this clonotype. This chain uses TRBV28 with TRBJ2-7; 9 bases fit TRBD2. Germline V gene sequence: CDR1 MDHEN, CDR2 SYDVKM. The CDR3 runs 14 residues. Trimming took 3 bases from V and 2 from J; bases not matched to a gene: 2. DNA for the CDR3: TGTGCCAGCAGTTTCTTAGCGGGAGCCTACGAGCAGTACTTC. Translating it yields CASSFLAGAYEQYF.

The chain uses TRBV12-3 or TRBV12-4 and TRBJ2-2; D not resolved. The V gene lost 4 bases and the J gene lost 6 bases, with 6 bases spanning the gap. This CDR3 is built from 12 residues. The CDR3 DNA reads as TGTGCCAGCAGTTATCAAGCCGGGGAGCTGTTTTTT. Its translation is CASSYQAGELFF.

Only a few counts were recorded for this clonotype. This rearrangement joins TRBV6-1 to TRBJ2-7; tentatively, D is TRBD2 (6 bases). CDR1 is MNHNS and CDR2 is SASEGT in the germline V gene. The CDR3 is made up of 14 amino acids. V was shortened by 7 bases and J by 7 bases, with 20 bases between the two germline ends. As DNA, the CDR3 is TGTGCCAGCACTAACCCCCTAGGTGCGGGGGAGCAGTACTTC. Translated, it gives CASTNPLGAGEQYF.

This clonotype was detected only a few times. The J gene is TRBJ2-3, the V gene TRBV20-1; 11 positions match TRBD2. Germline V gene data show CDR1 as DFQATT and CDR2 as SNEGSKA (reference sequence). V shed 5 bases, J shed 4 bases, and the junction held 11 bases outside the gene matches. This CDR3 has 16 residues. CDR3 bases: TGCAGTGCTTCCTATATAGCGGGAGGGTTTCCAGATACGCAGTATTTT. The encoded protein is CSASYIAGGFPDTQYF.

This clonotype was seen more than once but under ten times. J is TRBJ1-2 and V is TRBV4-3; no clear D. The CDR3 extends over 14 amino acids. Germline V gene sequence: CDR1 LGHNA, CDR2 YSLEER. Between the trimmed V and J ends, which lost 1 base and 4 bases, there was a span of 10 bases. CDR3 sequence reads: CASSQGQTSYGYTF. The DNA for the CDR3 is TGCGCCAGCAGCCAAGGTCAGACCTCCTATGGCTACACCTTC.

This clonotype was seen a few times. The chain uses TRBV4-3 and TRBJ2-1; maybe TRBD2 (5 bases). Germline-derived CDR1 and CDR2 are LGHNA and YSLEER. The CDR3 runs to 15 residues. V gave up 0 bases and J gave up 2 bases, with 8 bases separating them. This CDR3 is CASSQDRTPYNEQFF. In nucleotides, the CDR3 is TGCGCCAGCAGCCAAGATAGGACTCCCTACAATGAGCAGTTCTTC.

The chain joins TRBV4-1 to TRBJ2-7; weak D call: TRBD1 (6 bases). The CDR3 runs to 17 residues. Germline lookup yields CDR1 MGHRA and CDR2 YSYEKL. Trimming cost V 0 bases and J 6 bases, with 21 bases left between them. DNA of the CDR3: TGCGCCAGCAGCCAAGAGTATTGGAGACAGGTAGCTGCCGAGCAGTACTTC. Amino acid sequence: CASSQEYWRQVAAEQYF.

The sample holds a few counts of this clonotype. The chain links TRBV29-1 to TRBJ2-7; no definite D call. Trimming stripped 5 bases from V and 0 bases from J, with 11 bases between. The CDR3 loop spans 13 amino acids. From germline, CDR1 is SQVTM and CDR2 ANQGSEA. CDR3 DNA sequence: TGCAGCGTTAGAACAGCGAGCTCCTACGAGCAGTACTTC. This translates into CSVRTASSYEQYF.

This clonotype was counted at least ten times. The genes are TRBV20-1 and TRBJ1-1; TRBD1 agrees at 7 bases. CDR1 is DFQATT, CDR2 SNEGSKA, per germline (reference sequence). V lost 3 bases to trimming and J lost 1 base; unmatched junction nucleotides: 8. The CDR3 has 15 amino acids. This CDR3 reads CSASESGGRNTEAFF. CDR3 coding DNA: TGCAGTGCTAGTGAGTCAGGGGGACGGAACACTGAAGCTTTCTTT.

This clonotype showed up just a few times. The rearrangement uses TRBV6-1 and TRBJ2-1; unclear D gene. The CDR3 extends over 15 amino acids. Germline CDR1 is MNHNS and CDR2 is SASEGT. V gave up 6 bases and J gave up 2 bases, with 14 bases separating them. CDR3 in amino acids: CASRRPGSTYNEQFF. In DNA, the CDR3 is TGTGCCAGCAGAAGACCAGGAAGCACCTACAATGAGCAGTTCTTC.